What follows is one TCR beta chain and its context. Its recognized antigen is unknown. Base qualities were left out, and no much larger clone turns up one base away. The CDR3 regions of human TCRbeta chains were analyzed by immunosequencing. The paper's data handling went like this. Repertoire TCRs were matched against a reference library of SARS-CoV-2-specific TCRs generated with the MIRA antigen-specificity platform. Breadth was defined as the fraction of unique TCRs that were SARS-CoV-2-associated. Depth was defined as the fraction of total T cells that were SARS-CoV-2-associated. Using the MIRA data, each spike-specific TCR was mapped to the spike region that the TCR reacts to and placed in a CD4 or CD8 class. Log10-transformed breadth and depth values were compared by one-way ANOVA with Sidak's multiple comparisons tests. Not all clones reach the TCRdb copy of this immuneACCESS table, which keeps in-frame sequences only. Checked studies attribute under half of the gap to unresolved V genes and leave the rest unexplained. That table supplies the V and J calls and clone size; D and trimming were determined from the DNA. The sample table contains 80,000 to 100,000 clones; only one count was recorded for over 85% of them. The leading ten clones occupy 12% of the sample.

This entry is derived from a study of T cell responses to AZD1222 COVID-19 vaccine (dated by TCRdb to the early 2020s). In the study overall: AZD1222 recipients whose second dose came at about 4 weeks and those whose second dose came at about 12 weeks were combined into one group, since spike-specific TCR depth and breadth did not differ between the two schedules. Enrollment into the trials was organized by age into subgroups of 18-55, 56-69 and 70-plus years, and those subgroups contained approximately 150, 30 and 60 TCR-sequenced participants, respectively. A total of approximately 250 trial participants underwent TCR sequencing, of whom under 220 had received two doses of AZD1222 and about 25 had received two doses of the MenACWY control vaccine.

The time point label of this sample denotes: baseline before first vaccination. Vaccinee samples came from UK trials COV001 and COV002, including a single-blind randomized controlled phase 2/3 trial of AZD1222 (ChAdOx1 nCoV-19) in healthy adults. Trial participant PBMC samples were collected at day 0 and day 28 after the second dose for TCRbeta chain sequencing. What the study reported, not specific to this receptor: Conclusions about previously exposed vaccinees are limited, since just five or six AZD1222 recipients were seropositive for SARS-CoV-2 at baseline. Because no day 14 peak-response samples were available, repertoires were characterized only after the peak T cell response. Reportedly, close to half of the unique spike-specific TCRs recognized epitopes lying outside the regions that are mutated in the B.1.351 and B.1.1.7 variants. The vaccine-associated CD4 TCRs covered the entire spike protein, and the dominant responses fell in regions 160-218 and 743-854. The 56-69-year group was small, and its depth increase did not reach significance, likely because of low power. After two AZD1222 doses, both the breadth and the depth of spike-specific TCRs were significantly higher than at day 0 and than in MenACWY recipients. Most participants were white British and females outnumbered males, and the authors suggested that clonal diversity may have been underestimated.

This sample comprised peripheral blood, obtained on day 0 of AZD1222 vaccination. The origin of this receptor is an adult in good health.

The DNA is as follows: TGTGCCAGTAGTGGGAGACTAGCGCAACGCACCGGGGAGCTGTTTTTT. This encodes CASSGRLAQRTGELFF. In this chain, TRBV19 is recombined with TRBJ2-2; 8 of the junction bases match TRBD2. Trimmed from V: 5 bases; trimmed from J: 4 bases; junction bases lacking a gene match: 9. From its cysteine to its phenylalanine, the CDR3 spans 16 amino acids. The read is trimmed to its CDR3 DNA, 48 bases read in frame from base 1. CDR1 and CDR2, per the germline V gene (reference sequence), are LNHDA and SQIVND.